A single sample gave rise to the 5 T cell receptor beta chains below, sequenced in a study of Ad26.COV2.S vaccination and SARS-CoV-2 variants. Assay used: immunoSEQ multiplex PCR; TCRdb lists only in-frame clones, some missing. The table includes some 450,000 clones, around 91% detected once. Treatment meaning: around 19 received Ad26.COV2.S at low or high dose, single or two shots; a few received placebo; per-sample allocation not given. Sampling was done on day 63 after the first vaccine or placebo injection. The sequencing used peripheral blood, collected in a trial of Ad26.COV2.S vaccine versus placebo. These receptors originate from a person between 18 and 59 years old who received the Ad26.COV2.S COVID-19 vaccine or a placebo.

Here the CDR3 reads CASSRIPGLRYEQYF. The CDR3 DNA sequence: TGTGCCAGCAGCAGAATACCGGGACTACGGTACGAGCAGTACTTC. This chain links TRBV7-2 with TRBJ2-7, with 7 bases identical to TRBD2. The CDR3 extends over 15 amino acids. Per germline, CDR1 SGHTA and CDR2 FQGNSA. V dropped 5 bases and J dropped 4; count of bases not matched to a gene: 11.

The rearrangement links TRBV6-5 to TRBJ1-2; D unresolved. Germline V CDR1 and CDR2: MNHEY, SVGAGI. V was pared by 8 bases and J by 4 bases, with 14 bases between. CDR3 size: 13 residues. The CDR3 DNA is TGTGCCAGCCGATCGAGCCCCAGCTATGGCTACACCTTC. This translates into CASRSSPSYGYTF.

This chain links TRBV10-2 with TRBJ2-7, with TRBD2 matching 12 bases. The CDR3 is 18 amino acids. Per germline, CDR1 WSHSY and CDR2 SAAADI. V dropped 5 bases and J dropped 7; count of bases not matched to a gene: 18. In DNA, the CDR3 is TGCGCCAGCAGTTCCCTGGCTAGCGGGAGGGCCCGGGGAAAAGAGCAGTACTTC. It specifies CASSSLASGRARGKEQYF.

The V and J genes are TRBV7-9 and TRBJ2-3, with D unresolved. Germline CDR1 is SEHNR and CDR2 is FQNEAQ (reference sequence). Deletions cut 2 bases from V and 6 bases from J, with 12 bases between. CDR3 size: 14 residues. CDR3 DNA: TGTGCCAGCAGCTTAAGCCCATCGTTGGATACGCAGTATTTT. Translated, it gives CASSLSPSLDTQYF.

The rearrangement joins TRBV19 to TRBJ2-3; a possible D gene is TRBD2 (6 bases). The germline CDR1 and CDR2 sequences are LNHDA and SQIVND (reference sequence). This CDR3 comprises 15 residues. V shed 4 bases and J shed 5 bases, with 16 bases lying between them. The DNA for the CDR3 is TGTGCCAGTAGTACCCAGCGGTCGCGGGAAGATACGCAGTATTTT. This encodes CASSTQRSREDTQYF. The full variable domain, completed using reference TRBV19 and TRBJ2-3, is DGGITQSPKYLFRKEGQNVTLSCEQNLNHDAMYWYRQDPGQGLRLIYYSQIVNDFQKGDIAEGYSVSREKKESFPLTVTSAQKNPTAFYLCASSTQRSREDTQYFGPGTRLTVL.